This T cell receptor beta chain was captured by sequencing in a study of siplizumab effects on memory and regulatory T cells. Germline CDR1 and CDR2: LNHDA and SQIVND (reference sequence). Trimming stripped 3 bases from V and 4 bases from J, with 10 bases between. This CDR3 spans 14 amino acids. Using immunoSEQ multiplex PCR, the repertoire was profiled, and TCRdb retains in-frame clones only, with some absent. The top ten hold around 1% of the sample, which has about 56,000 clones, around 97% seen once. Input material: naive CD8+ T cells sorted from blood. This rearrangement joins TRBV19 to TRBJ2-1; no definite D call. This receptor was obtained from a human donor in good health. The CDR3 reads CASSIIIGYNEQFF. CDR3 nucleotides: TGTGCCAGTAGTATCATAATCGGTTACAATGAGCAGTTCTTC.